Given below is one TCR beta chain in context. The data are from a study of blood T cell repertoires in COVID-19. Measured with immunoSEQ multiplex PCR; TCRdb has only the in-frame clones, and not every one. The repertoire holds about 100,000 clones, with about 88% as singletons. Trimming shortened V by 4 bases and J by 0 bases, and 15 bases separated the two germline ends. The CDR3 contains 16 residues. Germline V gives CDR1 SGHTA, CDR2 FQGNSA. The chain joins TRBV7-2 to TRBJ1-2, with D uncertain. The sample taken for sequencing was peripheral blood. This clonotype was sampled from a woman aged 60-75 years with acute or convalescent COVID-19. The CDR3 protein is CASSSPPGGANYGYTF. For the CDR3, the DNA is TGTGCCAGCAGCTCACCCCCAGGAGGAGCTAACTATGGCTACACCTTC.